Below, 20 T cell receptor beta chains from the same sample are listed, as sequenced in a study of shared clonotypes between healthy human individuals. Positive CCR7 selection of CD45RO-negative cells yielded the naive CD8 cells, and terminally differentiated effector memory CD45RA+ cells were excluded. Repertoires were generated with immunoSEQ multiplex PCR, while TCRdb's copy carries only in-frame clones and drops some. Of about 550,000 clones detected, roughly 95% appear once; the ten largest clones hold 0.11%. The sequenced sample was naive CD8+ T cells sorted from blood. These receptors were collected from a woman aged 30 to 39 in good health.

The V and J genes are TRBV7-6 and TRBJ2-2, with 8 nucleotides matching TRBD1. The germline V gene encodes CDR1 SGHVS and CDR2 FNYEAQ. This CDR3 has 16 amino acids. V trimming: 5 bases; J trimming: 6 bases; junction bases outside the gene matches: 11. The CDR3 loop is CASSDGQGDDPGELFF. The CDR3 bases are TGTGCCAGCAGCGACGGACAGGGAGATGACCCCGGGGAGCTGTTTTTT.

The chain links TRBV5-4 to TRBJ1-2; TRBD1 matches 9 bases. The CDR3 length is 16 residues. In germline, CDR1 is SGHNT, CDR2 YYREEE (reference sequence). V lost 5 bases, J lost 6 bases, and 14 bases stayed unmatched. The DNA of the CDR3 is TGTGCCAGCAGGAAAACAGGGGGCTTTGGTAAGGATGGCTACACCTTC. It specifies CASRKTGGFGKDGYTF.

The chain is built from TRBV7-8 and TRBJ2-7; D remains ambiguous. Trimming removed 8 bases from V and 4 bases from J, with 15 bases in between. CDR1 is SGHVS and CDR2 is FQNEAQ in the germline V gene. The CDR3 is made up of 13 amino acids. CDR3 in amino acids: CASAESAVYEQYF. The CDR3 DNA is TGTGCCAGCGCGGAGTCGGCCGTATACGAGCAGTACTTC.

This chain joins TRBV4-1 and TRBJ1-3; weak D call: TRBD1 (6 bases). V lost 5 bases and J lost 8, with 16 bases in between. The CDR3 is 14 amino acids. Germline V CDR1 and CDR2: MGHRA, YSYEKL. CDR3 in amino acids: CASSWGQGWDTIYF. CDR3 nucleotide sequence: TGCGCCAGCAGCTGGGGGCAGGGATGGGACACCATATATTTT.

V is TRBV27 and J is TRBJ1-2; D is undetermined. Germline V lookup: CDR1 MNHEY, CDR2 SMNVEV (reference sequence). This CDR3 spans 14 amino acids. Deletions cut 6 bases from V and 0 bases from J, with 11 bases between. The CDR3 region has the DNA TGTGCCAGCAGGGAGGGAGAACCTAACTATGGCTACACCTTC. Residues: CASREGEPNYGYTF.

The gene calls are TRBV5-1 and TRBJ2-7, with D perhaps TRBD1 (6 bases). The ends were cut back, 7 bases at V and 6 bases at J, with 20 bases in the middle. The CDR3 contains 14 residues. The germline V gene has CDR1 SGHRS and CDR2 YFSETQ. The CDR3 region is CASRTGTRVSEQYF. In DNA, the CDR3 is TGCGCCAGCCGAACCGGGACAAGGGTCTCCGAGCAGTACTTC.

The chain's CDR3 is CASSLSTGGYNSPLHF. In DNA form, the CDR3 reads TGTGCCAGCAGTTTATCGACAGGGGGGTATAATTCACCCCTCCACTTT. The V call is TRBV27, the J call TRBJ1-6, with 9 nucleotides matching TRBD1. Trimming removed 0 bases from V and 4 bases from J; junction bases left unmatched: 1. CDR3 length equals 16 residues. Germline values: CDR1 MNHEY, CDR2 SMNVEV (reference sequence).

For this clone: The same CDR3 also results from other DNA sequences found in this sample. V is TRBV6-5 and J is TRBJ2-2, with D unresolved. The CDR3 spans 12 residues. Trimming took 2 bases from V and 6 from J, leaving 4 bases between them. Germline loops: CDR1 MNHEY, CDR2 SVGAGI. The CDR3 DNA reads as TGTGCCAGCAGTTACCCAGCCGGGGAGCTGTTTTTT. Its protein is CASSYPAGELFF.

The chain employs TRBV7-2 and TRBJ2-7, with 10 bases lining up with TRBD2. With V trimmed by 5 bases and J by 5 bases, 6 bases remained unmatched. Germline V CDR1 and CDR2: SGHTA, FQGNSA. The CDR3 length is 14 residues. CDR3 in DNA: TGTGCCAGCAGCCGGGGGAGCGGGAGGGACGAGCAGTACTTC. It yields the protein CASSRGSGRDEQYF.

The genes are TRBV6-5 and TRBJ2-3; D is possibly TRBD2 (6 bases). The CDR3 contains 14 residues. The germline V gene has CDR1 MNHEY and CDR2 SVGAGI. Trimming shortened V by 5 bases and J by 0 bases, and 9 bases separated the two germline ends. CDR3 coding DNA: TGTGCCAGCAGTCCCAGCGGGAGCACAGATACGCAGTATTTT. Translated: CASSPSGSTDTQYF.

J is TRBJ2-3 and V is TRBV28; D unclear. Trimming removed 11 bases from V and 6 bases from J, with 3 bases in between. CDR1 is MDHEN and CDR2 is SYDVKM in the germline V gene. This CDR3 is built from 8 residues. As DNA, the CDR3 is TGTGCCGTCGATACGCAGTATTTT. This codes for CAVDTQYF.

The chain combines TRBV28 with TRBJ2-7, with D possibly TRBD1 on 6 matching bases. V was shortened by 7 bases and J by 3 bases, with 19 bases between the two germline ends. CDR1 is MDHEN, CDR2 SYDVKM, per germline. The CDR3 is made up of 15 amino acids. The CDR3 region is CASTDEVTGIYEQYF. The CDR3 coding sequence is TGTGCCAGCACGGACGAGGTGACAGGTATCTACGAGCAGTACTTC.

The chain combines TRBV14 with TRBJ2-1; D may match TRBD1 or TRBD2 (5 bases each). V lost 7 bases and J 4 bases, leaving 20 bases between the germline ends. This CDR3 is built from 16 residues. Looked up from germline, CDR1 is SGHDN and CDR2 is FVKESK. The CDR3 protein is CASTPGPAEGYNEQFF. In DNA form, the CDR3 reads TGTGCCAGCACTCCCGGCCCGGCTGAGGGGTACAATGAGCAGTTCTTC.

The rearrangement links TRBV25-1 to TRBJ2-7; D remains unclear. The CDR3 is made up of 11 amino acids. Trimming stripped 4 bases from V and 2 bases from J, with 3 bases between. Germline V gene lookup returns CDR1 MGHDK and CDR2 SYGVNS. CDR3 protein: CASSAAYEQYF. The DNA for the CDR3 is TGTGCCAGCAGTGCGGCCTACGAGCAGTACTTC.

The chain combines TRBV28 with TRBJ1-5; unclear D gene. Trimming took off 2 bases at V and 1 base at J, with 9 bases between the two ends. CDR3 length: 15 amino acids. From germline, CDR1 is MDHEN and CDR2 SYDVKM. The CDR3 nucleotides read TGTGCCAGCAGTTTAGGCACCTTGAGCAATCAGCCCCAGCATTTT. Protein product: CASSLGTLSNQPQHF.

This chain uses TRBV27 with TRBJ2-1, with a possible D match to TRBD2 (6 bases). The CDR3 extends over 16 amino acids. V dropped 0 bases and J dropped 6 bases, with 15 bases sitting between them. From germline, CDR1 is MNHEY and CDR2 SMNVEV (reference sequence). CDR3 amino acids: CASSLSASGTSNEQFF. CDR3 DNA: TGTGCCAGCAGTTTATCCGCATCCGGGACTTCCAATGAGCAGTTCTTC.

V and J are TRBV10-2 and TRBJ1-1; D may be TRBD1 (5 bases). V gave up 6 bases and J gave up 1 base, with 9 bases separating them. CDR1 and CDR2 from the germline V gene are WSHSY and SAAADI. This CDR3 is built from 13 residues. The CDR3 sequence: CASRETGNTEAFF. CDR3 DNA sequence: TGCGCCAGCAGAGAAACAGGGAACACTGAAGCTTTCTTT.

This chain links TRBV4-1 with TRBJ2-5; D may be TRBD1 (6 bases). This CDR3 comprises 15 residues. Germline V lookup: CDR1 MGHRA, CDR2 YSYEKL. V lost 1 base, J lost 4 bases, and 13 bases lay in between. The CDR3 sequence is CASSQVNRAGETQYF. The CDR3 region has the DNA TGCGCCAGCAGCCAAGTGAACAGGGCAGGAGAGACCCAGTACTTC.

The gene calls are TRBV5-4 and TRBJ2-1; D remains unclear. The germline V and J ends were trimmed by 0 bases and 4 bases, with 5 bases remaining between them. This CDR3 has 13 amino acids. Germline V lookup: CDR1 SGHNT, CDR2 YYREEE (reference sequence). The CDR3 protein is CASSLDLYNEQFF. CDR3 nucleotide sequence: TGTGCCAGCAGCTTGGATCTGTACAATGAGCAGTTCTTC.

The rearrangement joins TRBV2 to TRBJ1-3; a weak D match, TRBD1 (6 bases). The CDR3 contains 14 residues. V was trimmed by 6 bases and J by 0 bases, leaving 9 bases between them. Germline-derived CDR1 and CDR2 are SNHLY and FYNNEI. In DNA, the CDR3 is TGTGCCAGCAGGGAGGACAGCTCTGGAAACACCATATATTTT. It codes for CASREDSSGNTIYF.